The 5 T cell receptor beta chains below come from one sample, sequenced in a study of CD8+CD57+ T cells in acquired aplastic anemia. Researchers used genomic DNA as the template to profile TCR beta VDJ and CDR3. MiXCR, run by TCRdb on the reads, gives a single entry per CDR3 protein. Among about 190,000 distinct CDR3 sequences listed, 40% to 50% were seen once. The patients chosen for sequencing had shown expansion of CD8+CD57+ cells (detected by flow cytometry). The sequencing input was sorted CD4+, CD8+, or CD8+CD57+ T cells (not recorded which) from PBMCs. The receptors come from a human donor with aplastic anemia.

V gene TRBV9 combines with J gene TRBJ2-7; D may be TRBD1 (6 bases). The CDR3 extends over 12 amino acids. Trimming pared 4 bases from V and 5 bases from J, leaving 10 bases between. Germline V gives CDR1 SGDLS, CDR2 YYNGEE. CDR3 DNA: TGTGCCAGCAGCTCGCAGGGGAACGAGCAGTACTTC. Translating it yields CASSSQGNEQYF.

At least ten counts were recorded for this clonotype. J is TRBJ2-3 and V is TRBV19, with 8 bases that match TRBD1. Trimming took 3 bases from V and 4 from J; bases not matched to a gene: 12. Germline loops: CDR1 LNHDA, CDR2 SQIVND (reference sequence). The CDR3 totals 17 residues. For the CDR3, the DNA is TGTGCCAGTAGTATTCGACTATCCACAGGGGGTGCAGATACGCAGTATTTT. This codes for CASSIRLSTGGADTQYF.

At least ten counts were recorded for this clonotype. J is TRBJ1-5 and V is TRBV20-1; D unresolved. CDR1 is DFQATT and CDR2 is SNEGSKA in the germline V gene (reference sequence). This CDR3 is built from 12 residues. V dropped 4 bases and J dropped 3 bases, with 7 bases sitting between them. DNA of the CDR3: TGCAGTGCTAACACCGCCAATCAGCCCCAGCATTTT. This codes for CSANTANQPQHF.

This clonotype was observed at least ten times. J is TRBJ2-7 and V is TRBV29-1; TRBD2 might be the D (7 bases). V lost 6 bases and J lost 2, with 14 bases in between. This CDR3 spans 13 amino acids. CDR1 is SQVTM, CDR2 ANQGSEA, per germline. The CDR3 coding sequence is TGCAGCGTAAGGAGGGGGAGGGCCTACGAGCAGTACTTC. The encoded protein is CSVRRGRAYEQYF.

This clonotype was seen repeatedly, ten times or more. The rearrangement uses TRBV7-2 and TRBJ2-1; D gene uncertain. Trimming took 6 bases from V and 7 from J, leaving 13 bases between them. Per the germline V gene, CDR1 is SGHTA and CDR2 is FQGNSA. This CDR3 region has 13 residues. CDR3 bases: TGTGCCAGCAGTTCGGCCCACCTTAATGAGCAGTTCTTC. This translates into CASSSAHLNEQFF.